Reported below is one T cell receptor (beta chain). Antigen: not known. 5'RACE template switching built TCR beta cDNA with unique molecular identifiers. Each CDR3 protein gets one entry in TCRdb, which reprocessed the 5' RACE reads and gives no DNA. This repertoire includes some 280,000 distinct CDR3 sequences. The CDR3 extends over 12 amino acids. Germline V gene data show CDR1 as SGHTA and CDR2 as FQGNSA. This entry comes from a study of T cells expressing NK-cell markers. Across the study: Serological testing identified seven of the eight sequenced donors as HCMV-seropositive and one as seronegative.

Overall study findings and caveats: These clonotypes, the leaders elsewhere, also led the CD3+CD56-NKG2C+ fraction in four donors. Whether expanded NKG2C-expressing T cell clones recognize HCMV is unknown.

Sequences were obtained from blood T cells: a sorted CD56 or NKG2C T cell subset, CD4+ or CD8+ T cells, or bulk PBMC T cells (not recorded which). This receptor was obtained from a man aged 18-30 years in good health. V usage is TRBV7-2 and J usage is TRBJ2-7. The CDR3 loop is CASSPDIYEQYF.